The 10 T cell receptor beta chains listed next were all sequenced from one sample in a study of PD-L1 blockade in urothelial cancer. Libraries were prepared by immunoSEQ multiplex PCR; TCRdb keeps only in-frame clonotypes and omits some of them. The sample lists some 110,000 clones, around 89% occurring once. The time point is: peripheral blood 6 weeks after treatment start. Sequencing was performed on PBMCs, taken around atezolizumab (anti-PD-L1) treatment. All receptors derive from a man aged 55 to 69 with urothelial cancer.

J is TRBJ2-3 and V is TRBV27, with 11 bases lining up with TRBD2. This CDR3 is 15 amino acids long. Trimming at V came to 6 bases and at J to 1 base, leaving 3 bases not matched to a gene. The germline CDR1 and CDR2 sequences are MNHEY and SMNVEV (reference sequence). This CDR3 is CASRLLAGGTDTQYF. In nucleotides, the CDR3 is TGTGCCAGCAGACTACTAGCGGGAGGCACAGATACGCAGTATTTT.

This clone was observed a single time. The DNA of the CDR3 is TGCGCCAGCAGCCCACAGCCGGCGACTAATGAAAAACTGTTTTTT. Translating it yields CASSPQPATNEKLFF. The genes are TRBV5-1 and TRBJ1-4; D ambiguous. CDR1 is SGHRS, CDR2 YFSETQ, per germline. Trimming removed 4 bases from V and 2 bases from J, with 12 bases in between. This CDR3 contains 15 residues.

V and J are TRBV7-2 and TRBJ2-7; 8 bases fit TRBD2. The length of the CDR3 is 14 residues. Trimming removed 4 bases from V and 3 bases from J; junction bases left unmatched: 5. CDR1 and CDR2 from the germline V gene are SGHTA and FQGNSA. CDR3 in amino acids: CASSSRGGFYEQYF. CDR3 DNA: TGTGCCAGCAGCTCCCGGGGGGGGTTCTACGAGCAGTACTTC.

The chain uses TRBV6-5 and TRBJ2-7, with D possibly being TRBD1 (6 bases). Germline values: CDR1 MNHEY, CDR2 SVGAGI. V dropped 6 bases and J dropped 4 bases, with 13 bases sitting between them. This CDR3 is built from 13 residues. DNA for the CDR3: TGTGCCAGCAGGCCGGGACAACGATACGAGCAGTACTTC. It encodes CASRPGQRYEQYF.

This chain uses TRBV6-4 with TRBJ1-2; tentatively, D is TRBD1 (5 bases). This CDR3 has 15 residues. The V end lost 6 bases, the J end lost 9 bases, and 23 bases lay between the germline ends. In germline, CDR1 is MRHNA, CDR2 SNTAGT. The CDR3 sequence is CASSKQKKKGVCYTF. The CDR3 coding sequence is TGTGCCAGCAGCAAACAAAAAAAGAAAGGGGTATGCTACACCTTC.

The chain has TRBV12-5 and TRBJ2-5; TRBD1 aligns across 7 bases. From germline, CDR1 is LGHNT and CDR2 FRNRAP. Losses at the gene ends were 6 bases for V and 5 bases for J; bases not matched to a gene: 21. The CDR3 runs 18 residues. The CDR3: CASGERPRPQGPRETQYF. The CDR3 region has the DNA TGTGCTAGTGGCGAAAGACCCCGGCCACAGGGGCCCAGGGAGACCCAGTACTTC.

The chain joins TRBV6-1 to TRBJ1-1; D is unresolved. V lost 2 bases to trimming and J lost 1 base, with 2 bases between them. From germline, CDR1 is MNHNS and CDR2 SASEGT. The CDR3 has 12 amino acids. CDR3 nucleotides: TGTGCCAGCAGTGAACGGAACACTGAAGCTTTCTTT. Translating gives CASSERNTEAFF.

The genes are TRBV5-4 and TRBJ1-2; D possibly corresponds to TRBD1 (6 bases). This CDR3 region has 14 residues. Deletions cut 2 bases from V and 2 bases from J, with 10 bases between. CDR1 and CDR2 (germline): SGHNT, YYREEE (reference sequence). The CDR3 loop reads CASSLNQGNYGYTF. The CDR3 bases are TGTGCCAGCAGCTTAAACCAGGGGAACTATGGCTACACCTTC.

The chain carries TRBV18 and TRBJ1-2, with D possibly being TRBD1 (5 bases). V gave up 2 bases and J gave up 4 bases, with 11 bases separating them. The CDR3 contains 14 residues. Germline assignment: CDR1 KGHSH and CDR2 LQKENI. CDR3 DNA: TGTGCCAGCTCACCATGGGATACAGGCTATGGCTACACCTTC. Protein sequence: CASSPWDTGYGYTF.

This CDR3 reads CASSIGTTFYEQYF. CDR3 nucleotide sequence: TGTGCCAGCAGTATAGGGACAACTTTCTACGAGCAGTACTTC. V is TRBV11-2 and J is TRBJ2-7, with a weak D call TRBD1 (6 bases). Trimming took 6 bases from V and 3 from J, leaving 15 bases between them. Germline V gene data show CDR1 as SGHAT and CDR2 as FQNNGV. The CDR3 contains 14 residues.